The present entry profiles one T cell receptor (beta chain) with its context. Its antigen is not identified. These data belong to a study of T cells in localized non-small cell lung cancer. Generated by immunoSEQ multiplex PCR, the TCRdb table keeps only in-frame clones and is missing some. The table has about 41,000 clones, around 83% seen once. Broader study findings: Prolonged overall survival went with higher T cell density in the blood. Within adjacent lung there appeared a median around 57 of the top 100 tumor clones.

The specimen was peripheral blood, collected before any cancer treatment. The origin of this receptor is a woman aged 18-49 years with stage III lung adenocarcinoma.

The CDR3 DNA sequence: TGTGCCAGCAGCCCCGGAGAGGGAATCAAAGAGACCCAGTACTTC. This sequence encodes CASSPGEGIKETQYF. J is TRBJ2-5 and V is TRBV7-3, with D perhaps TRBD2 (5 bases). The V end was cut by 5 bases, the J end by 3 bases, with 16 bases between. CDR1 and CDR2 from the germline V gene are SGHTA and FQGTGA. This CDR3 is 15 amino acids long.